This T cell receptor beta chain is drawn from a study of identical twins. Notes on the study in general: Invariant populations such as MAIT and iNKT cells could partly muddle zero-insertion analyses. Whereas memory repertoires showed no such difference, abundant cord blood beta clonotypes carried fewer insertions.

TCRdb redid the calling of the 5' RACE reads with MiXCR, one entry per CDR3 protein. The table includes around 1.7 million distinct CDR3 sequences, roughly 35% detected once. Turning to this clonotype: What it binds is unknown.

Germline V gives CDR1 PRHDT, CDR2 FYEKMQ (reference sequence). The CDR3 is made up of 16 amino acids. The germline V and J ends were trimmed by 2 bases and 6 bases, with 14 bases remaining between them. The clonotype originates from a newborn girl in good health. What was sequenced was cord blood. V is TRBV13 and J is TRBJ1-6; D possibly corresponds to TRBD1 (6 bases). The CDR3 DNA reads TGTGCCAGCAGCTTACTACAGGGAGGTGGTAATTCACCCCTCCACTTT. Protein: CASSLLQGGGNSPLHF. Full variable domain (missing parts from reference TRBV13 and TRBJ1-6): AAGVIQSPRHLIKEKRETATLKCYPIPRHDTVYWYQQGPGQDPQFLISFYEKMQSDKGSIPDRFSAQQFSDYHSELNMSSLELGDSALYFCASSLLQGGGNSPLHFGNGTRLTVT.